Listed here is a single T cell receptor beta chain. The CDR3 is made up of 15 amino acids. Germline CDR1 MNHEY, CDR2 SMNVEV (reference sequence). The V end was cut by 2 bases, the J end by 2 bases, with 10 bases between. This specimen belongs to a study of blood T cell repertoires in COVID-19. TCRdb keeps only in-frame clones here, not all; method: immunoSEQ multiplex PCR. The sample carries some 280,000 clones, 89% recorded once. The sequenced material came from peripheral blood. The sequence was obtained from a woman aged 40 to 50 who had recovered from COVID-19. The genes are TRBV27 and TRBJ1-5, with D possibly being TRBD1 (5 bases). The CDR3 DNA follows: TGTGCCAGCAGTTTAAGCGTCAGGGGCAATCAGCCCCAGCATTTT. Amino acid sequence: CASSLSVRGNQPQHF.